The 5 T cell receptor beta chains reported below all come from one sample, sequenced in a study of shared clonotypes between healthy human individuals (dated by TCRdb to 2020 to 2021). The method was the immunoSEQ multiplex PCR assay. The table comes from immuneACCESS by way of TCRdb, which keeps in-frame sequences with V and J called. Part of the clones is missing from these tables; in studies checked, under half for an unresolved V gene and the rest for unknown reasons. Recorded for this sample are 1,500,000 or so clones; about 96% of them occurred a single time. The top ten constitute 1.2% of the sample. The sample was naive CD4+ T cells sorted from blood. Taken with the paper, the label for cell subset or site translates to: CD45RA+ positively selected. These receptors were taken from a man aged 25-40 years in good health.

The chain joins TRBV5-1 to TRBJ2-4, with TRBD1 matching over 7 bases. Looked up from germline, CDR1 is SGHRS and CDR2 is YFSETQ. This CDR3 spans 16 amino acids. Trimming at V came to 4 bases and at J to 1 base, leaving 8 bases not matched to a gene. CDR3 amino acids: CASSEQGWGAKNIQYF. Written as DNA, the CDR3 is TGCGCCAGCAGCGAACAGGGGTGGGGTGCCAAAAACATTCAGTACTTC.

This clone was detected a few times. The V and J genes are TRBV6-5 and TRBJ2-7, with D uncertain. Per germline, CDR1 MNHEY and CDR2 SVGAGI. The CDR3 covers 11 residues. Deletions cut 0 bases from V and 5 bases from J, with 2 bases between. The CDR3 is CASSYSNEQYF. DNA of the CDR3: TGTGCCAGCAGTTACTCGAACGAGCAGTACTTC.

This clone has a single count. This sample includes further DNA sequences coding for the same CDR3. The V and J genes are TRBV20-1 and TRBJ2-5; D is undetermined. This CDR3 spans 11 amino acids. V was trimmed by 2 bases and J by 1 base, leaving 2 bases between them. Germline V gives CDR1 DFQATT, CDR2 SNEGSKA (reference sequence). In nucleotides, the CDR3 is TGCAGTGCTAGAATCCAAGAGACCCAGTACTTC. Protein: CSARIQETQYF.

The chain links TRBV5-4 to TRBJ2-2, with 7 bases lining up with TRBD2. Germline-derived CDR1 and CDR2 are SGHNT and YYREEE (reference sequence). The CDR3 consists of 16 residues. V lost 3 bases, J lost 2 bases, and 7 bases stayed unmatched. CDR3 in amino acids: CASSSPGTINTGELFF. The CDR3 DNA follows: TGTGCCAGCAGCTCCCCCGGGACTATCAACACCGGGGAGCTGTTTTTT.

This chain joins TRBV14 and TRBJ2-3; D not certain. Trimming cost V 4 bases and J 0 bases, with 8 bases left between them. CDR1 is SGHDN, CDR2 FVKESK, per germline. This CDR3 comprises 14 residues. The CDR3: CASSPHYSTDTQYF. The CDR3 DNA sequence: TGTGCCAGCAGCCCCCATTACAGCACAGATACGCAGTATTTT. The entire variable domain, with the rest obtained from reference TRBV14 and TRBJ2-3, is as follows: EAGVTQFPSHSVIEKGQTVTLRCDPISGHDNLYWYRRVMGKEIKFLLHFVKESKQDESGMPNNRFLAERTGGTYSTLKVQPAELEDSGVYFCASSPHYSTDTQYFGPGTRLTVL.